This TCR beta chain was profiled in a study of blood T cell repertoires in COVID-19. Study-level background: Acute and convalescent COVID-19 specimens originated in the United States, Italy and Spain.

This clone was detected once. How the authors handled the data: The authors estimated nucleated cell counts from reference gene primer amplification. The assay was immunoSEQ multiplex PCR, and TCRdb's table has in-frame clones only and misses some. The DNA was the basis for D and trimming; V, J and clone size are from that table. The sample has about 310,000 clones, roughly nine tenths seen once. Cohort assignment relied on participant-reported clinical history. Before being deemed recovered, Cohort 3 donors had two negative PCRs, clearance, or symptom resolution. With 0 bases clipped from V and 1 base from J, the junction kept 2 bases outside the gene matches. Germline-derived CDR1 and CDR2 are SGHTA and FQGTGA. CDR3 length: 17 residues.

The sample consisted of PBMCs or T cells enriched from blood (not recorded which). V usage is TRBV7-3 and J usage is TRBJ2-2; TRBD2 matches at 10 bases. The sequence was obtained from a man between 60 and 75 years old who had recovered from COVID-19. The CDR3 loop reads CASSLTGTSENTGELFF. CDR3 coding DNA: TGTGCCAGCAGCTTAACGGGGACTAGCGAGAACACCGGGGAGCTGTTTTTT.